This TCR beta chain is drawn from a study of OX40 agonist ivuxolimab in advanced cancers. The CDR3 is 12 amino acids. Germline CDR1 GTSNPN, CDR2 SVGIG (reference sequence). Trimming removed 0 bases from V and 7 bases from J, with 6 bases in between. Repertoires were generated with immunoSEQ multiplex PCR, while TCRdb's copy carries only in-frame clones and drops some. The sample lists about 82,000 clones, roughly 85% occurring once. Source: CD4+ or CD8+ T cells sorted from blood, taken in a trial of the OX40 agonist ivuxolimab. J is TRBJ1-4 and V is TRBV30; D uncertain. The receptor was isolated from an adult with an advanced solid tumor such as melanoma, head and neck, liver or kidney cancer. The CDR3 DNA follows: TGTGCCTGGAGTGTACAAGGTGAAAAACTGTTTTTT. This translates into CAWSVQGEKLFF.